This T cell receptor beta chain comes out of a study of blood T cell repertoires in COVID-19. Study information: PBMCs, B-cell-depleted T cells, or T cells provided the cDNA or gDNA that made up the material.

In the original analysis: Scientists estimated how many nucleated cells there were by amplifying reference gene primers. Measured with immunoSEQ multiplex PCR; TCRdb has only the in-frame clones, and not every one. From that table come the V and J calls and clone size; the DNA was used to work out D and trimming. The sample carries a few hundred thousand clones, 88% recorded once. Enrolment of Seattle patients took place during active infection, and they were followed longitudinally. This CDR3 has 16 residues. The V gene's germline CDR1 is DFQATT and CDR2 SNEGSKA (reference sequence). V was shortened by 3 bases and J by 1 base, with 18 bases between the two germline ends.

This TCR came from a woman between 25 and 40 years old with COVID-19, enrolled during active disease. The gene calls are TRBV20-1 and TRBJ1-1; TRBD1 is a possible D gene (5 bases). Sample: peripheral blood. CDR3 in DNA: TGCAGTGCTAGTTTAAGGGGTCGAGTATGGAACACTGAAGCTTTCTTT. This sequence encodes CSASLRGRVWNTEAFF.